The 5 T cell receptor beta chains below were found in one sample sequenced in a study of T cells in Graves' hyperthyroidism and ophthalmopathy. Amplified TCR beta CDR3 regions came from RNA transcripts. An initial round of RT-PCR targeting the TCR CDR3 relied on the HTBI primer set. Using its own MiXCR run on the multiplex PCR reads, TCRdb lists one record per CDR3 protein. The table lists 450,000 to 500,000 distinct CDR3 sequences, approximately 23% of them singletons. The sample consisted of blood. Every receptor here comes from a woman aged 65 to 85 with Graves' ophthalmopathy.

This clonotype was counted ten times or more. V and J are TRBV20-1 and TRBJ2-2; a weak D match, TRBD1 (5 bases). Looked up from germline, CDR1 is DFQATT and CDR2 is SNEGSKA (reference sequence). The germline V and J ends were trimmed by 3 bases and 0 bases, with 8 bases remaining between them. The CDR3 consists of 14 residues. The CDR3, as DNA: TGCAGTGCTAGTGACAGTGCGAACACCGGGGAGCTGTTTTTT. It translates to CSASDSANTGELFF.

The chain carries TRBV6-1 and TRBJ2-6; no reliable D call. CDR3 length: 17 amino acids. Trimming removed 6 bases from V and 0 bases from J, with 15 bases in between. Germline V gene sequence: CDR1 MNHNS, CDR2 SASEGT. The CDR3 loop reads CASRNRVLSSGANVLTF. CDR3 in DNA: TGTGCCAGCAGAAACCGGGTCCTCTCCTCTGGGGCCAACGTCCTGACTTTC.

The rearrangement joins TRBV6-4 to TRBJ1-2, with a tentative D call TRBD1 (5 bases). CDR1 and CDR2 (germline): MRHNA, SNTAGT. This CDR3 contains 11 residues. The ends were cut back, 8 bases at V and 4 bases at J, with 8 bases in the middle. This CDR3 reads CASPGVYGYTF. As DNA, the CDR3 is TGTGCCAGCCCGGGGGTCTATGGCTACACCTTC.

This clonotype was detected only a few times. V is TRBV10-3 and J is TRBJ2-7; the match to TRBD2 covers 12 bases. The V segment lost 6 bases and the J segment 1 base; nucleotides outside the gene matches: 4. The length of the CDR3 is 15 residues. Germline V lookup: CDR1 ENHRY, CDR2 SYGVKD. CDR3: CAISQTSGSSYEQYF. The CDR3 bases are TGTGCCATCAGCCAGACTAGCGGGAGTTCCTACGAGCAGTACTTC.

As concerns this clonotype: At one boundary the junction diverges from the germline segment, which might be a read error. This sequence joins TRBV10-3 and TRBJ1-3; 7 bases are a match to TRBD1. The CDR3 is 13 residues long. Per germline, CDR1 ENHRY and CDR2 SYGVKD. CDR3 protein: CATHRGEGNTTYF. CDR3 DNA: TGTGCCACCCACAGGGGAGAGGGAAACACCACATATTTT.